The 24 T cell receptor beta chains given below trace back to one sample, sequenced in a study of blood T cells in healthy people across ages. A sample-barcoded 5' primer and a J-beta primer mix were used in a second PCR of roughly 6 to 11 cycles. TCRdb re-called the 5' RACE reads through MiXCR, storing one row per CDR3 protein. In the table there are 1.5 million or so distinct CDR3 sequences, about 40% of which are singletons. Sequencing was carried out using blood. These receptors were obtained from a woman younger than 30 in good health.

The gene calls are TRBV3-1 and TRBJ1-5, with D uncertain. The CDR3 runs to 15 residues. Trimming removed 1 base from V and 4 bases from J, with 11 bases in between. Germline V CDR1 and CDR2: LGHDT, YNNKEL (reference sequence). Here the CDR3 reads CASSQAPGGNQPQHF. CDR3 bases: TGTGCCAGCAGCCAAGCCCCCGGAGGGAATCAGCCCCAGCATTTT. Together with reference TRBV3-1 and TRBJ1-5, the CDR3 gives the full variable domain: DTAVSQTPKYLVTQMGNDKSIKCEQNLGHDTMYWYKQDSKKFLKIMFSYNNKELIINETVPNRFSPKSPDKAHLNLHINSLELGDSAVYFCASSQAPGGNQPQHFGDGTRLSIL.

This clonotype was recorded a few times. The rearrangement joins TRBV13 to TRBJ2-7, with 8 bases matching TRBD1. This CDR3 has 16 amino acids. The ends lost 0 bases at V and 3 bases at J; junction bases unmatched: 7. Germline CDR1 reads PRHDT; CDR2 reads FYEKMQ (reference sequence). DNA for the CDR3: TGTGCCAGCAGCTTAGGGCTTGGTACAGGGGGCTACGAGCAGTACTTC. This encodes CASSLGLGTGGYEQYF.

The chain is built from TRBV10-3 and TRBJ2-5; 9 bases align to TRBD2. The V segment lost 0 bases and the J segment 11 bases; nucleotides outside the gene matches: 10. Germline V CDR1 and CDR2: ENHRY, SYGVKD. This CDR3 contains 15 residues. CDR3 nucleotide sequence: TGTGCCATCAGTGAGTCCCAGCGGGGGGAGGATGAGCAGTACTTC. Translation gives CAISESQRGEDEQYF.

V and J are TRBV12-3 or TRBV12-4 and TRBJ2-7; 7 bases match TRBD2. This CDR3 comprises 17 residues. After removal of 7 bases from V and 7 bases from J, the junction contained 22 bases not matched to a gene. The chain's CDR3 is CASTRILSGIPYNEQYF. CDR3 DNA sequence: TGTGCCAGCACCCGTATTCTAAGCGGGATCCCCTACAATGAGCAGTACTTC.

The table lists this clonotype with a few counts. The V gene is TRBV7-2, the J gene TRBJ2-7; 7 bases align to TRBD1. The germline V gene encodes CDR1 SGHTA and CDR2 FQGNSA. The length of the CDR3 is 13 residues. The V and J ends lost 4 bases and 2 bases, in that order; junction bases with no gene match: 2. CDR3 sequence reads: CASSWGTAYEQYF. For the CDR3, the DNA is TGTGCCAGCAGCTGGGGGACAGCCTACGAGCAGTACTTC.

This clonotype has a handful of counts. The chain recombines TRBV5-1 with TRBJ2-1; possible D gene TRBD1, 7 bases. V lost 5 bases and J lost 1, with 13 bases in between. Germline CDR1 and CDR2: SGHRS and YFSETQ. This CDR3 region has 15 residues. The CDR3 region is CASRRDSVSYNEQFF. CDR3 nucleotides: TGCGCCAGCAGGCGGGACAGTGTATCCTACAATGAGCAGTTCTTC.

V gene TRBV20-1 combines with J gene TRBJ2-7; D is perhaps TRBD1 or TRBD2 (5 bases each). CDR1 and CDR2 from the germline V gene are DFQATT and SNEGSKA (reference sequence). Trimming shortened V by 0 bases and J by 12 bases, and 27 bases separated the two germline ends. The CDR3 sequence is 16 residues long. The chain's CDR3 is CSARDFAGTAVVTGYF. The CDR3 region has the DNA TGCAGTGCTAGAGACTTCGCCGGGACGGCCGTTGTTACTGGGTACTTC.

The chain carries TRBV29-1 and TRBJ2-7, with D perhaps matching TRBD1 or TRBD2 (5 bases each). V shed 2 bases and J shed 4 bases, with 12 bases lying between them. This CDR3 is 13 amino acids long. The V gene's germline CDR1 is SQVTM and CDR2 ANQGSEA. CDR3 protein: CSVESNGGYEQYF. The CDR3 nucleotides are TGCAGCGTTGAAAGTAATGGGGGATACGAGCAGTACTTC.

In its sample, this clonotype was seen once. This chain uses TRBV6-2 or TRBV6-3 with TRBJ2-1, with 8 nucleotides matching TRBD2. Trimming at V came to 7 bases and at J to 5 bases, leaving 10 bases not matched to a gene. This CDR3 spans 15 amino acids. Germline loops: CDR1 MNHEY, CDR2 SVGEGT. The CDR3 sequence: CASTLLSGAHNEQFF. The CDR3, as DNA: TGTGCCAGCACCTTGCTTAGCGGGGCCCACAATGAGCAGTTCTTC.

The V call is TRBV2, the J call TRBJ2-3; 12 positions agree with TRBD2. This CDR3 has 15 amino acids. With V trimmed by 8 bases and J by 4 bases, 7 bases remained unmatched. In germline, CDR1 is SNHLY, CDR2 FYNNEI. The CDR3 DNA follows: TGTGCCAGCGGGAGGACTAGCGGGACGTCAGATACGCAGTATTTT. The encoded protein is CASGRTSGTSDTQYF.

This clonotype has more than one count but fewer than ten. The chain recombines TRBV20-1 with TRBJ2-1, with 16 bases fitting TRBD2. The CDR3 spans 17 residues. The junction had 11 bases not matched to a gene; V was cut back by 8 bases and J by 4 bases. Germline V gene lookup returns CDR1 DFQATT and CDR2 SNEGSKA (reference sequence). CDR3 DNA sequence: TGCAGTCCTTATGGGACTAGCGGGGGGGCGTTTTACAATGAGCAGTTCTTC. Its protein product is CSPYGTSGGAFYNEQFF.

This clonotype was seen a handful of times. V and J are TRBV4-1 and TRBJ2-7; no firm D call. V lost 5 bases to trimming and J lost 2 bases, with 13 bases between them. This CDR3 is 14 amino acids long. Germline V lookup: CDR1 MGHRA, CDR2 YSYEKL. DNA for the CDR3: TGCGCCAGCAGCTCCCCCGCGGTTACCTACGAGCAGTACTTC. This translates into CASSSPAVTYEQYF.

The table lists this clonotype with a few counts. The chain recombines TRBV27 with TRBJ2-3; 10 bases agree with TRBD2. The germline V gene has CDR1 MNHEY and CDR2 SMNVEV (reference sequence). The CDR3 extends over 17 amino acids. V was pared by 4 bases and J by 6 bases, with 13 bases of the junction left unmatched. CDR3 sequence (DNA): TGTGCCAGCAGTTCAATAAGGCTAGCGGGAGCCCCCGATACGCAGTATTTT. Encoded protein: CASSSIRLAGAPDTQYF.

V gene TRBV12-3 or TRBV12-4 combines with J gene TRBJ1-2; the match to TRBD1 covers 8 bases. Losses at the gene ends were 3 bases for V and 3 bases for J; bases not matched to a gene: 12. The CDR3 extends over 17 amino acids. The CDR3 protein is CASSLSFWAGGDYGYTF. CDR3 nucleotides: TGTGCCAGCAGTTTGAGTTTTTGGGCAGGGGGCGACTATGGCTACACCTTC.

CDR3 sequence: CASSAGTRGVNEQFF. The CDR3 region has the DNA TGTGCCAGCAGTGCCGGCACTCGGGGGGTGAATGAGCAGTTCTTC. V usage is TRBV6-6 and J usage is TRBJ2-1; 7 nucleotides match TRBD2. V lost 5 bases, J lost 7 bases, and 11 bases stayed unmatched. CDR3 size: 15 residues. The germline V gene has CDR1 MNHNY and CDR2 SVGAGI (reference sequence).

This clonotype has only a few counts. J is TRBJ1-5 and V is TRBV6-6, with D possibly being TRBD1 (6 bases). The CDR3 is 14 residues long. V was pared by 7 bases and J by 2 bases, with 12 bases between. CDR1 MNHNY and CDR2 SVGAGI come from the germline V gene (reference sequence). The CDR3 here is CASIEDSRNQPQHF. CDR3 nucleotides: TGTGCCAGCATCGAGGACAGTCGCAATCAGCCCCAGCATTTT.

V gene TRBV12-3 or TRBV12-4 combines with J gene TRBJ2-5; perhaps TRBD2 as D (6 bases). The CDR3 loop spans 15 amino acids. The V end lost 7 bases, the J end lost 7 bases, and 22 bases lay between the germline ends. The CDR3 here is CASTQQTATGGTQYF. CDR3 coding DNA: TGTGCCAGCACCCAACAGACTGCAACCGGGGGGACCCAGTACTTC.

This rearrangement joins TRBV4-2 to TRBJ1-1; D ambiguous. V dropped 1 base and J dropped 0 bases, with 9 bases sitting between them. The CDR3 contains 15 residues. CDR1 is LGHNA and CDR2 is YNFKEQ in the germline V gene. This chain's CDR3 is CASSQVTGLNTEAFF. The CDR3 region has the DNA TGTGCCAGCAGCCAAGTTACGGGGTTGAACACTGAAGCTTTCTTT.

In this sample, this clonotype turned up many times. A junction end diverges from the germline sequence, so it may reflect a read error. The J gene is TRBJ1-2, the V gene TRBV6-6, with a possible D match to TRBD1 (6 bases). The CDR3 loop spans 13 amino acids. Germline loops: CDR1 MNHNY, CDR2 SVGAGI (reference sequence). In nucleotides, the CDR3 is TGCGCCAGCAGCCGGGACACTAACTATGGCTACACCTTC. This gives the protein CASSRDTNYGYTF.

This clonotype came up once. The rearrangement uses TRBV3-1 and TRBJ1-5; perhaps TRBD1 as D (6 bases). Germline-derived CDR1 and CDR2 are LGHDT and YNNKEL (reference sequence). The length of the CDR3 is 14 residues. V was pared by 0 bases and J by 5 bases, with 8 bases between. CDR3 residues: CASSQEGQHQPQHF. The DNA of the CDR3 is TGTGCCAGCAGCCAAGAGGGACAACATCAGCCCCAGCATTTT.

With respect to this clonotype: At one of its ends the junction is not consistent with the germline gene, which may arise from a read error. This sequence joins TRBV28 and TRBJ2-4; TRBD1 matches 9 bases. The end of the DNA aligns better with TRBJ2-7, so the J call may be wrong. This CDR3 has 14 amino acids. Germline V lookup: CDR1 MDHEN, CDR2 SYDVKM. The CDR3 bases are TGTGCCGGCAGCCTCCGGGACAGGGCCTACGAGCAGTACTTC. The encoded protein is CAGSLRDRAYEQYF.

The rearrangement links TRBV15 to TRBJ2-1; D remains ambiguous. Germline V gene sequence: CDR1 LNHNV, CDR2 YYDKDF (reference sequence). Deletions cut 0 bases from V and 3 bases from J, with 6 bases between. This CDR3 comprises 14 residues. CDR3 nucleotide sequence: TGTGCCACCAGCAGAGATAGAAGCTACAATGAGCAGTTCTTC. It is translated as CATSRDRSYNEQFF.

The J gene is TRBJ1-1, the V gene TRBV27, with D hard to call. Between the trimmed V and J ends, which lost 1 base and 2 bases, there was a span of 11 bases. The CDR3 has 15 amino acids. The germline V gene has CDR1 MNHEY and CDR2 SMNVEV (reference sequence). CDR3 residues: CASSLLGESNTEAFF. The DNA for the CDR3 is TGTGCCAGCAGTTTATTGGGTGAGTCCAACACTGAAGCTTTCTTT.

This clonotype has a handful of counts. V usage is TRBV5-1 and J usage is TRBJ2-7, with 10 positions matching TRBD1. CDR1 is SGHRS, CDR2 YFSETQ, per germline. V shed 1 base, J shed 5 bases, and the junction held 6 bases outside the gene matches. The CDR3 has 15 amino acids. CDR3 region: CASSLTQTGGDEQYF. The CDR3 DNA is TGCGCCAGCAGCTTGACCCAGACAGGGGGCGACGAGCAGTACTTC.